This TCR beta chain originates from a study of cytomegalovirus exposure and HLA in healthy donors. The study's findings and limits: Clonal expansion, a later analysis showed, was greater in HLA-associated TCR beta chains than in equally common others. Within the data, a cluster of highly shared sequence variants was likely a sequencing artifact. Most TCR beta V segments were productive about 87% or about 30% of the time in an earlier analysis.

Notes on this clone: Its specificity is unknown.

Trimming took 4 bases from V and 6 from J, leaving 12 bases between them. The CDR3 loop spans 13 amino acids. Germline-derived CDR1 and CDR2 are LNHDA and SQIVND (reference sequence). The PCR used 60 Vbeta and 13 Jbeta primers. Assay: immunoSEQ multiplex PCR; the TCRdb copy retains only in-frame clones and omits some. The repertoire includes about 150,000 clones, 76% of them detected once, and 2.5% to 4% sits in the top ten. Healthy bone marrow donors supplied every sample. Sample: PBMCs. The chain links TRBV19 to TRBJ1-1; a possible D gene is TRBD1 (5 bases). The origin of this receptor is a man aged 40-49 years in good health and CMV-seronegative. The CDR3 region is CASSTGSWAEAFF. The CDR3 coding sequence is TGTGCCAGTAGTACAGGGTCATGGGCTGAAGCTTTCTTT.